This TCR beta chain was sequenced during a study of blood T cells in healthy people across ages. The CDR3 spans 13 residues. Germline CDR1 and CDR2: KGHDR and SFDVKD. V shed 7 bases and J shed 7 bases, with 16 bases lying between them. A word on this clonotype: The antigen remains unidentified.

Healthy Caucasians from Russia aged about 6 to 100 served as donors. Study-level findings and limits: Age brought a roughly linear fall in TCR beta diversity measured per million T cells. Bulk PBMC profiling left naive and antigen-experienced comparisons inconclusive. Comparison with aged donors showed that long-lived donors had more naive CD4+ cells and higher diversity.

Primers used in a second PCR of roughly 6 to 12 cycles were a sample-barcoded 5' primer and a J-beta primer mix. TCRdb re-derived calls from the 5' RACE reads in MiXCR, one entry per CDR3 protein. The sample holds roughly 1,300,000 distinct CDR3 sequences; approximately 60% are singletons and the top ten take 5.5% to 8%. The genes are TRBV24-1 and TRBJ2-7, with D unresolved. The sequence was obtained from a man aged 18 to 30 in good health. What was sequenced was blood. DNA of the CDR3: TGTGCCACCAGAGACCGGTCTTACAATGAGCAGTACTTC. Its protein is CATRDRSYNEQYF.